A selection of T cell receptor beta chains follows, all from one sample in a study of cytomegalovirus exposure and HLA in healthy donors. Using immunoSEQ multiplex PCR, the repertoire was profiled, and TCRdb retains in-frame clones only, with some absent. The table lists some 150,000 clones, approximately 8.9% of them singletons. Input material: PBMCs. The receptors were sampled from a woman aged 35 to 49 in good health and CMV-seropositive. Both conserved end residues are part of each CDR3. The D gene is left open where the match is weak.

TRBV7-6,-,CASSLKENEQFF
TRBV6-6,TRBD2,CASSLWEGVETQYF
TRBV19,TRBD1,CASSRGQGTPSNQPQHF
TRBV5-1,-,CASRGRDYEQYF
TRBV6-5,-,CASSEQGYSYEQYF
TRBV9,-,CASSVGGRTSDTQYF
TRBV29-1,-,CTVTGRERNEQFF
TRBV29-1,-,CSVEKTMNTEAFF
TRBV4-3,-,CASSQDRWGTEKLFF
TRBV18,-,CASSLGGAGNTEAFF
TRBV5-6,-,CASRPYRVTNEKLFF
TRBV7-2,TRBD1,CASSLEGALSYEQYF
TRBV5-1,TRBD1,CASNLGTGYSYEQYF
TRBV29-1,TRBD1,CSGRQGASEKLFF
TRBV5-1,-,CASSFGRWGGASYEQYF
TRBV6-6,TRBD1,CASWTGGYSPLHF